The entry that follows covers one T cell receptor (gamma chain) sequence. This clone is characterized as hyperexpanded (1% or more). Its antigen is currently not known. One base away there is no much larger clone; base qualities are not given. The same treatment, using spiramycin and/or pyrimethamine plus sulfadiazine plus folinic acid, was given to mothers of both infected and uninfected infants. Every infant, whether infected or uninfected, was delivered at term, after more than 37 weeks of gestation. Approximately 0.99 mL of blood was processed into PBMCs by Lymphoprep gradient centrifugation, after which the PBMCs were cryopreserved in liquid nitrogen and shipped to Belgium. After thawing, the PBMCs were labeled with Zombie NIR viability dye and stained with antibodies against CD3, TCR gammadelta, Vgamma9 and Vdelta2. Sorting of CD3+ TCRgammadelta+ T cells was performed on a FACSAria III, with a mean purity of about 98%. For each sample, RNA was extracted from about 11,000 sorted gammadelta T cells with the RNeasy Micro Kit. The study infants had mothers who were enrolled with primary T. gondii infection during pregnancy. Infant peripheral blood was collected at an outpatient microbiology and virology center in Pavia, Italy.

This record belongs to a study of Vγ9Vδ2 T cells in congenital toxoplasmosis (dated by TCRdb to the early 2020s). Background for the entire study: Congenital toxoplasmosis was diagnosed using IgG, IgM and IgA serology, Western blot and an in-house interferon-gamma release assay. Infant repertoires were sequenced at 2 months after birth and at 1 year of age. TCR sequencing was performed on five or six infected and roughly 9 uninfected infants at 2 months and on 3 infected and 4 uninfected infants at 1 year. This study compared the CDR3 repertoires of the gamma and delta chains in sorted blood gammadelta T cells from congenitally T. gondii-infected infants versus uninfected infants.

Template-switch reverse transcription with SuperScript II was used to generate cDNA, with TRGC- and TRDC-specific primers combined in a single tube. The TRGC primer was designed so that it binds both the TRGC1 and the TRGC2 constant genes. The KAPA Real-Time Library Amplification Kit was used to amplify TRG and TRD, and AMPure XP beads were used for purification between steps. Index PCR with the Nextera XT Index Kit was used to attach Illumina sequencing adapters. An Illumina MiSeq with the V2 300 kit was used to sequence the TRG and TRD amplicons, producing 150 bp paired-end reads. The authors' analysis ran thus. Read quality was checked with FastQC version 0.11.8 before further analysis. Reads were mapped to GenBank TRG or TRD reference genes, and MiXCR version 3.0.3 was used to assemble CDR3 sequences. MiXCR defaults were kept, except that TRDD gene segments were assembled using 3 rather than 5 consecutive nucleotides. N additions, CDR3 length, J segment length and clonotype sharing between samples were all calculated using VDJtools version 1.2.1. CDR3 sequences that were out of frame or contained stop codons were removed from the analysis. To look for overlap, the infant repertoires were checked against previously published Vgamma9Vdelta2 repertoires from fetal, cord blood and adult blood. The public reads were reprocessed by TCRdb using CATT, and rows of matching DNA were later combined. TCRdb, rather than the study authors, made the V and J calls. The sample table contains 300 to 400 gamma-chain clones; only one count was recorded for 40% to 60% of them. About 48% of the sample lies in the top ten.

Study-wide findings and limitations: At 1 year of age, repertoire differences between infected and uninfected infants were less clear than at 2 months. Both infected and uninfected infants showed a high prevalence of a public TRGV9 clonotype. Germline-encoded fetal-type TRDV2 CDR3 sequences seemed more prevalent in infected than uninfected 2-month-old infants, suggesting an in utero expansion footprint. Two months was the earliest age with enough suitable sample material for TCR repertoire analysis, so newborn repertoires were not sequenced. At 2 months, infected infants appeared to have fewer N additions in TRGV9 and TRDV2 CDR3s than uninfected infants, particularly in TRDV2-TRDJ1 sequences.

The germline V gene sets CDR1 to VENAVY and CDR2 to YDSYNSRV. The CDR3 starts with the cysteine, ends with the phenylalanine, and has 11 residues. Only the CDR3 part of the read is kept: 33 bases, read in frame from the first base. V trim: 2 bases; J trim: 10 bases; unmatched bases: 5. This TCR came from a child under 10 years old born to a mother with Toxoplasma gondii infection during pregnancy, either congenitally infected or uninfected (not recorded which). The sample was gamma-delta T cells from blood. The chain is assembled from TRGV8 and TRGJ1 or TRGJ2. The nucleotide sequence reads as follows: TGTGCCACCTGGGATATGGACAAGAAACTCTTT. Translated, it gives CATWDMDKKLF.